Listed below are T cell receptor beta chains from one sample, sequenced in a study of cytomegalovirus exposure and HLA in healthy donors. This table comes from immunoSEQ multiplex PCR, and its TCRdb copy is limited to in-frame clones, with some not included. The table shows about 60,000 clones, with 80% occurring only once. Sequencing used PBMCs. Receptors originate from a woman aged 25 to 39 in good health and CMV-seronegative. Each CDR3 is given with its conserved first and last residue. Fields, in order: V gene, CDR3 protein.

>TRBV5-1
CASSLGTAGNYGYTF
>TRBV30
CAAGKGAGEQYF
>TRBV5-4
CASSGEGEQYF
>TRBV7-2
CASSLARVNQYF
>TRBV13
CASSWSGLAGETGELFF
>TRBV11-2
CASSLSGDSSYEQYF
>TRBV18
CASSPLTFRGEKLFF
>TRBV28
CASRLDTVNYGYTF
>TRBV30
CAWDRGGGQETQYF
>TRBV28
CASREDRAETQYF
>TRBV30
CAWSERTSGGYNEQFF
>TRBV4-3
CASSQVGGRASGANVLTF
>TRBV30
CAWRGGQGTTTIYF
>TRBV4-1
CASSQLDGGAWQETQYF
>TRBV6-5
CASSYSEGYEQYF
>TRBV30
CAWREGLAGGETQYF
>TRBV14
CASSPLGVTQYF
>TRBV29-1
CSVRLSGNTEAFF
>TRBV30
CAWSETGDYGYTF
>TRBV6-6
CATTAPRGQGGTEAFF
>TRBV7-8
CASSSGGQRNEKLFF
>TRBV6-5
CASSYRTGSSTGEQFF
>TRBV29-1
CSVRPGGNQPQHF
>TRBV4-3
CASSQDGVSGNTEAFF
>TRBV4-2
CASSQEGALRGTDTQYF
>TRBV29-1
CSVETQGHYEQYF
>TRBV30
CASPGQTANYGYTF
>TRBV6-6
CASSRADTQYF
>TRBV6-6
CASSRGGAQDTQYF
>TRBV30
CAWSAQVPGELFF
>TRBV4-1
CASSQEQGWSYEQYF
>TRBV30
CAWSGGGRSGANVLTF
>TRBV30
CAWTGIDSNQPQHF
>TRBV29-1
CSVKQDHTEAFF
>TRBV30
CAWSESGSGSPLHF
>TRBV2
CASSEASGIGKETQYF
>TRBV9
CASSAGQAGNSPLHF
>TRBV30
CAWKPQRNEQFF
>TRBV9
CASRDGTGEAFF
>TRBV7-2
CASSLGPSGSSYEQYF
>TRBV25-1
CASSVSSTDTQYF
>TRBV6-5
CASTKTRNTEAFF
>TRBV28
CASSPTGSDEKLFF
>TRBV6-5
CASSTNRVGYTF
>TRBV2
CASSAADGTTYEQYF
>TRBV19
CASSTQKGSNQPQHF
>TRBV5-1
CASSEPGRGGNEQYF
>TRBV5-4
CASSFGEDTEAFF